This is a list of T cell receptor beta chains from one sample in a study of regulatory dendritic cells for organ transplantation. Sequenced by immunoSEQ multiplex PCR; TCRdb stores in-frame clones only, minus some. The table records about 20,000 clones, 70% to 90% of them present only once. These receptors' targets are unknown. Sequenced material: naive CD4+ T cells from blood cultured with regulatory dendritic cells. The receptors here all came from a human donor in good health. Both conserved end residues are part of each CDR3. The D gene is left open where the match is weak. Not every row has a clone size; where given, it reads once, few, many or a size class.

D gene	J gene	clone size	V gene	CDR3 DNA	CDR3 protein
NA	TRBJ1-2	NA	TRBV10-3	TGTGCCAGCAGTTCTGCCGGGACGGGGGAAGGTGGCTACACCTTC	CASSSAGTGEGGYTF
NA	TRBJ1-4	NA	TRBV2	TGTGCCAGCAGAACGGAAGTTGCAACTAATGAAAAACTGTTTTTT	CASRTEVATNEKLFF
NA	TRBJ1-5	NA	TRBV15	TGTGCCACCAGCAGTGGGAGGTATCAGCCCCAGCATTTT	CATSSGRYQPQHF
NA	TRBJ1-4	NA	TRBV28	TGTGCCAGCAGGAGAGGGGTGCGGGAAAAACTGTTTTTT	CASRRGVREKLFF
TRBD2	TRBJ2-2	NA	TRBV9	TGTGCCAGCAGCGTAGATGAGGGAGGGCCCGTCGGGGAGCTGTTTTTT	CASSVDEGGPVGELFF
NA	TRBJ1-1	NA	TRBV18	TGTGCCAGCTCACCAATCGGTTCGGGGAGGAACACTGAAGCTTTCTTT	CASSPIGSGRNTEAFF
NA	TRBJ1-4	few	TRBV9	TGTGCCAGCAGCGTAGAGGACGGCGCCCAACTGTTTTTT	CASSVEDGAQLFF
NA	TRBJ2-5	NA	TRBV30	TGTGCCTGGAGTTCTAGCCGAGAGACCCAGTACTTC	CAWSSSRETQYF
TRBD1	TRBJ1-2	NA	TRBV2	TGTGCCAGCAGTGAAAGGGGACAGGGAGTAGACTATGGCTACACCTTC	CASSERGQGVDYGYTF
TRBD2	TRBJ2-5	NA	TRBV4-2	TGTGCCAGCAGCCTAGCGGGAGGGGGAGAGACCCAGTACTTC	CASSLAGGGETQYF
TRBD2	TRBJ2-1	NA	TRBV2	TGTGCCAGCAGGGCCGGGACTAGGCTCAATGAGCAGTTCTTC	CASRAGTRLNEQFF
NA	TRBJ1-5	once	TRBV27	TGTGCCAGCAGGGACAGTTTTAGCAATCAGCCCCAGCATTTT	CASRDSFSNQPQHF
NA	TRBJ2-3	NA	TRBV5-4	TGTGCCAGCAGCCGACCTCGGGATACGCAGTATTTT	CASSRPRDTQYF
TRBD2	TRBJ2-7	NA	TRBV18	TGTGCCAGCTCACCAAGACTAGCGGGAGGGACCTACGAGCAGTACTTC	CASSPRLAGGTYEQYF
NA	TRBJ1-2	few	TRBV6-1	TGTGCCAGCAGTGCTGGGGTGGACTATGGCTACACCTTC	CASSAGVDYGYTF
NA	TRBJ2-2	NA	TRBV7-6	TGTGCCAGCAGCCGCACCGGGGAGCTGTTTTTT	CASSRTGELFF
NA	TRBJ2-7	NA	TRBV28	TGTGCCAGCAGTTTTGGGGCCTACGAGCAGTACTTC	CASSFGAYEQYF
NA	TRBJ2-7	NA	TRBV15	TGTGCCACCAGCGCCGACCGTGTGGGCAGGCCCTACGAGCAGTACTTC	CATSADRVGRPYEQYF
TRBD1	TRBJ1-3	NA	TRBV30	TGTGCCTGGAGTCCAGGGGGCAATGGAAACACCATATATTTT	CAWSPGGNGNTIYF